This passage covers 30 T cell receptor beta chains from one sample sequenced in a study of cytotoxic CD8 clonotypes in ibrutinib-treated CLL. TCRdb keeps only in-frame clones here, not all; method: immunoSEQ multiplex PCR. The sample lists a few hundred thousand clones, 67% seen once, with roughly 6.3% in the top ten. The source was PBMCs, collected after 36 months of ibrutinib treatment. The source of these receptors is a human donor with chronic lymphocytic leukemia.

This rearrangement joins TRBV2 to TRBJ2-3; 13 bases match TRBD2. J gave up 4 bases and V 5 bases, and 6 bases lay outside the gene matches. CDR3 length equals 16 residues. The germline CDR1 and CDR2 sequences are SNHLY and FYNNEI. The DNA of the CDR3 is TGTGCCAGCAGTTTACTAGCGGGAGGGCCCCCAGATACGCAGTATTTT. Translating gives CASSLLAGGPPDTQYF.

The chain employs TRBV18 and TRBJ2-3; the D gene could be TRBD1 or TRBD2 (7 bases each). CDR1 and CDR2 from the germline V gene are KGHSH and LQKENI. This CDR3 is 14 amino acids long. The V end was cut by 6 bases, the J end by 0 bases, with 10 bases between. The CDR3 sequence is CASSQGGSTDTQYF. The CDR3 DNA is TGTGCCAGCTCCCAGGGGGGGAGCACAGATACGCAGTATTTT.

In this sample, this clone turned up a few times. The V and J genes are TRBV4-1 and TRBJ1-2, with 9 bases that match TRBD1. J was trimmed by 4 bases and V by 5 bases; bases with no gene match: 11. Germline CDR1 and CDR2: MGHRA and YSYEKL. This CDR3 contains 16 residues. In DNA form, the CDR3 reads TGCGCCAGCAGCGGACGACCGGGACAGGGATTCTATGGCTACACCTTC. This translates into CASSGRPGQGFYGYTF.

This clone was detected a few times. The V gene is TRBV27, the J gene TRBJ2-3; D uncertain. Germline CDR1 reads MNHEY; CDR2 reads SMNVEV (reference sequence). Trimming left V 0 bases short and J 7 bases short, with 8 bases between. The CDR3 spans 13 residues. The CDR3 reads CASSLSEPYTQYF. The CDR3 DNA follows: TGTGCCAGCAGTTTATCGGAACCTTATACGCAGTATTTT.

A few counts support this clone. The chain has TRBV6-5 and TRBJ1-6, with 10 nucleotides matching TRBD1. Per the germline V gene, CDR1 is MNHEY and CDR2 is SVGAGI. The CDR3 is 14 amino acids. Trimming took 2 bases from V and 10 from J; bases not matched to a gene: 2. CDR3 bases: TGTGCCAGCAGTTACGGGACAGGGGAGTCACCCCTCCACTTT. Encoded protein: CASSYGTGESPLHF.

This chain links TRBV7-9 with TRBJ2-5; perhaps TRBD1 as D (6 bases). Trimming cost V 5 bases and J 5 bases, with 15 bases left between them. The CDR3 runs 14 residues. From germline, CDR1 is SEHNR and CDR2 FQNEAQ (reference sequence). The CDR3 spells CASSPQGPPETQYF. In DNA form, the CDR3 reads TGTGCCAGCAGCCCACAGGGACCACCGGAGACCCAGTACTTC.

The J gene is TRBJ2-3, the V gene TRBV25-1; 7 positions agree with TRBD2. The CDR3 has 14 residues. Germline-derived CDR1 and CDR2 are MGHDK and SYGVNS. V was clipped by 3 bases and J by 6 bases; unmatched bases: 6. CDR3 sequence reads: CASSEREPWDTQYF. CDR3 nucleotides: TGTGCCAGCAGTGAGCGGGAGCCTTGGGATACGCAGTATTTT.

Only a few counts were recorded for this clone. V is TRBV10-3 and J is TRBJ2-5; D is unclear. CDR1 is ENHRY, CDR2 SYGVKD, per germline. With 4 bases removed from V and 2 bases from J, the gap between germline ends came to 8 bases. The CDR3 is made up of 13 amino acids. The CDR3 here is CAISVQKQETQYF. CDR3 in DNA: TGTGCCATCAGTGTACAGAAACAAGAGACCCAGTACTTC.

The rearrangement joins TRBV4-1 to TRBJ1-1; a possible D gene is TRBD1 (5 bases). Trimming removed 0 bases at V and 0 bases at J, with 17 bases between. The germline CDR1 and CDR2 sequences are MGHRA and YSYEKL. The CDR3 covers 18 residues. CDR3 sequence: CASSQDSLLWGMNTEAFF. CDR3 sequence (DNA): TGCGCCAGCAGCCAAGACAGTCTCCTTTGGGGGATGAACACTGAAGCTTTCTTT.

This clone was seen a handful of times. This chain connects TRBV6-1 to TRBJ2-7; no clear D. V was pared by 5 bases and J by 5 bases, with 4 bases between. This CDR3 contains 10 residues. Germline V gene lookup returns CDR1 MNHNS and CDR2 SASEGT. The CDR3 nucleotides are TGTGCCAGCAGTTTCGACGAGCAGTACTTC. Its translation is CASSFDEQYF.

The V call is TRBV28, the J call TRBJ2-1; 8 bases agree with TRBD2. Germline V gene data show CDR1 as MDHEN and CDR2 as SYDVKM. The ends lost 5 bases at V and 0 bases at J; junction bases unmatched: 15. The CDR3 totals 19 residues. The CDR3 sequence is CASSPSGLAGLSSYNEQFF. CDR3 sequence (DNA): TGTGCCAGCAGTCCTTCCGGGCTAGCGGGCCTAAGCTCCTACAATGAGCAGTTCTTC.

This sequence joins TRBV29-1 and TRBJ1-3; 10 nucleotides line up with TRBD1. The CDR3 spans 17 residues. Trimming at V came to 6 bases and at J to 0 bases, leaving 11 bases not matched to a gene. Looked up from germline, CDR1 is SQVTM and CDR2 is ANQGSEA. The CDR3 loop reads CSVGPRTGGSSGNTIYF. The DNA of the CDR3 is TGCAGCGTCGGCCCCCGGACAGGGGGATCCTCTGGAAACACCATATATTTT. Drawing the rest from reference TRBV29-1 and TRBJ1-3, the complete variable domain is SAVISQKPSRDICQRGTSLTIQCQVDSQVTMMFWYRQQPGQSLTLIATANQGSEATYESGFVIDKFPISRPNLTFSTLTVSNMSPEDSSIYLCSVGPRTGGSSGNTIYFGEGSWLTVV.

A few counts support this clone. The chain links TRBV15 to TRBJ2-2; 8 bases match TRBD2. V gave up 0 bases and J gave up 0 bases; unmatched junction bases: 3. The CDR3 is 17 residues long. Germline V gene lookup returns CDR1 LNHNV and CDR2 YYDKDF (reference sequence). This CDR3 is CATSRDLAGTNTGELFF. Written as DNA, the CDR3 is TGTGCCACCAGCAGAGATTTAGCGGGAACGAACACCGGGGAGCTGTTTTTT.

This clone was seen more than once but under ten times. The CDR3 carries no conserved terminal phenylalanine or tryptophan, so it likely arises from a read error. The DNA is omitted, as the CDR3 cannot be located on it reliably, and the CDR3 follows TCRdb's listing. V gene TRBV28 combines with J gene TRBJ2-7. A total of 11 residues make up the CDR3, ends included. CDR1 and CDR2 from the germline V gene are MDHEN and SYDVKM. The CDR3 protein is CASSLWRMGVL.

The chain combines TRBV5-4 with TRBJ1-6; D not resolved. CDR3 length equals 13 residues. Per germline, CDR1 SGHNT and CDR2 YYREEE (reference sequence). The V and J ends lost 0 bases and 9 bases respectively, with 7 bases between them. CDR3 DNA: TGTGCCAGCAGCTTGGCCGGTGTTTCACCCCTCCACTTT. Protein sequence: CASSLAGVSPLHF.

This clone was seen a few times. The V and J genes are TRBV27 and TRBJ1-5; no clear D. V was trimmed by 2 bases and J by 6 bases, leaving 8 bases between them. Germline V gene lookup returns CDR1 MNHEY and CDR2 SMNVEV (reference sequence). This CDR3 comprises 13 residues. CDR3 sequence: CASSLTDGQPQHF. CDR3 DNA: TGTGCCAGCAGTTTAACCGACGGTCAGCCCCAGCATTTT.

This clone was observed at least ten times. The J gene is TRBJ1-2, the V gene TRBV6-6; 7 bases align to TRBD1. The V gene end was trimmed by 2 bases and the J gene end by 8 bases; junction bases not matched to a gene: 8. The CDR3 is 14 amino acids. The germline gives CDR1 MNHNY, CDR2 SVGAGI (reference sequence). Here the CDR3 DNA reads TGTGCCAGCAGTTACCTGGAGGGGGCGCGCGGCTACACCTTC. This sequence encodes CASSYLEGARGYTF.

J is TRBJ2-7 and V is TRBV7-9; 10 bases agree with TRBD1. This CDR3 has 16 residues. The germline CDR1 and CDR2 sequences are SEHNR and FQNEAQ (reference sequence). With V trimmed by 6 bases and J by 4 bases, 12 bases remained unmatched. CDR3 residues: CASSPTSGQGTYEQYF. The DNA of the CDR3 is TGTGCCAGCAGTCCAACCTCGGGACAGGGGACATACGAGCAGTACTTC.

In this sample, this clone turned up a few times. The gene calls are TRBV5-4 and TRBJ2-7, with D perhaps matching TRBD1 (5 bases). This CDR3 is built from 13 residues. Trimming cost V 3 bases and J 7 bases, with 14 bases left between them. Germline V CDR1 and CDR2: SGHNT, YYREEE (reference sequence). The CDR3 spells CASSSQARGEQYF. For the CDR3, the DNA is TGTGCCAGCAGCTCCCAAGCTAGGGGTGAGCAGTACTTC.

The rearrangement links TRBV6-6 to TRBJ1-1; no clear D gene. The CDR3 extends over 15 amino acids. V dropped 0 bases and J dropped 10 bases, with 18 bases sitting between them. CDR1 and CDR2 from the germline V gene are MNHNY and SVGAGI (reference sequence). CDR3 residues: CASSYSRPGKGAAFF. In DNA, the CDR3 is TGTGCCAGCAGTTACTCACGCCCCGGGAAGGGTGCAGCTTTCTTT.

The chain has TRBV19 and TRBJ1-1, with D perhaps matching TRBD1 (5 bases). This CDR3 spans 17 amino acids. Trimming removed 8 bases at V and 0 bases at J, with 22 bases between. The germline gives CDR1 LNHDA, CDR2 SQIVND (reference sequence). Here the CDR3 reads CASPGGGQEPLNTEAFF. The CDR3 DNA reads as TGTGCCAGTCCCGGCGGGGGTCAAGAGCCCCTGAACACTGAAGCTTTCTTT.

This chain connects TRBV11-2 to TRBJ1-2; D remains ambiguous. V was shortened by 3 bases and J by 4 bases, with 9 bases between the two germline ends. This CDR3 contains 13 residues. From germline, CDR1 is SGHAT and CDR2 FQNNGV. The CDR3 spells CASSFVGFYGYTF. The CDR3 bases are TGTGCCAGCAGCTTTGTCGGATTCTATGGCTACACCTTC.

The CDR3 sequence is CANDLDEQYF. The DNA for the CDR3 is TGCGCCAACGACTTGGACGAGCAGTACTTC. This chain links TRBV10-1 with TRBJ2-7; unclear D gene. This CDR3 spans 10 amino acids. Trimming cost V 10 bases and J 5 bases, with 9 bases left between them. In germline, CDR1 is WNHNN, CDR2 SYGVQD (reference sequence).

This chain links TRBV9 with TRBJ2-5; D possibly corresponds to TRBD1 (5 bases). Trimming cost V 0 bases and J 5 bases, with 11 bases left between them. Germline V gene data show CDR1 as SGDLS and CDR2 as YYNGEE. The CDR3 has 14 residues. The CDR3 spells CASSVAGIGETQYF. For the CDR3, the DNA is TGTGCCAGCAGCGTAGCAGGGATCGGGGAGACCCAGTACTTC.

V usage is TRBV7-2 and J usage is TRBJ1-2, with 10 positions matching TRBD1. In germline, CDR1 is SGHTA, CDR2 FQGNSA. With V trimmed by 5 bases and J by 1 base, 4 bases remained unmatched. The CDR3 consists of 15 residues. The DNA of the CDR3 is TGTGCCAGCAGCGTCGGGACAGGGGTTAACTATGGCTACACCTTC. This codes for CASSVGTGVNYGYTF.

CDR3 bases: TGTGCCAGCAGTTTCCGGGCCCGGGGGCAGTACTTC. It translates to CASSFRARGQYF. The rearrangement links TRBV28 to TRBJ2-7; D might be TRBD2 (5 bases). V gave up 3 bases and J gave up 9 bases, with 12 bases separating them. Per the germline V gene, CDR1 is MDHEN and CDR2 is SYDVKM. CDR3 length: 12 residues.

This clone was counted once. V usage is TRBV6-5 and J usage is TRBJ2-5; 9 nucleotides align to TRBD2. With 3 bases clipped from V and 2 bases from J, the junction kept 7 bases outside the gene matches. The length of the CDR3 is 16 residues. CDR1 MNHEY and CDR2 SVGAGI come from the germline V gene. The CDR3 sequence is CASSYQKRGAQETQYF. In DNA, the CDR3 is TGTGCCAGCAGTTATCAGAAGCGGGGGGCACAAGAGACCCAGTACTTC.

The V call is TRBV2, the J call TRBJ1-3; D perhaps matches TRBD1 (6 bases). The CDR3 is 14 amino acids. V gave up 6 bases and J gave up 2 bases, with 11 bases separating them. Germline V gives CDR1 SNHLY, CDR2 FYNNEI. CDR3: CASSVSGAGNTIYF. The CDR3 region has the DNA TGTGCCAGCAGCGTATCAGGGGCTGGAAACACCATATATTTT.

The rearrangement joins TRBV2 to TRBJ1-4; 8 bases are a match to TRBD1. This CDR3 region has 14 residues. With V trimmed by 3 bases and J by 7 bases, 4 bases remained unmatched. CDR1 SNHLY and CDR2 FYNNEI come from the germline V gene. Here the CDR3 DNA reads TGTGCCAGCAGTGATGGACAGGGCTTTGAAAAACTGTTTTTT. It yields the protein CASSDGQGFEKLFF.

The rearrangement links TRBV7-8 to TRBJ2-5; perhaps D is TRBD1 or TRBD2 (6 bases each). This CDR3 has 14 residues. V lost 7 bases, J lost 1 base, and 13 bases lay in between. Germline V gene lookup returns CDR1 SGHVS and CDR2 FQNEAQ. The CDR3 bases are TGTGCCAGCATCGGGCCGGGGGCCCAAGAGACCCAGTACTTC. This codes for CASIGPGAQETQYF.